This T cell receptor beta chain derives from a study of cytomegalovirus exposure and HLA in healthy donors (dated by TCRdb to 2016 to 2017). Study-level background: An earlier analysis of approximately 600 of the donors reported approximately 270 Gb of sequence data and 100 million to 130 million unique TCR beta sequences from roughly 180 million T cells. About 310 gigabases of sequencing data and tens of millions of unique TCR sequences were included in an early release covering under 650 HLA-typed donors. Among the approximately 430 genotyped donors, more than 70% belonged to the genetic ancestry cluster associated with self-reported Caucasian donors. The study was designed to test whether signatures of past pathogen exposure could be identified by cataloging public T cell receptors. Using immunosequencing, the study profiled T cell repertoires from fewer than 700 subjects and related those repertoires to cytomegalovirus serostatus. Besides the first cohort of approximately 710 subjects, a separate validation cohort made up of 120 or so different subjects was used. High-throughput TCR immunosequencing, statistical association of individual TCRs with disease status, and machine learning were combined to predict cytomegalovirus infection status. A later analysis re-analyzed previously published TCR beta repertoires from hundreds of donors and added high-resolution HLA genotyping to study TCR occurrence patterns. Rather than using new phenotypic data, the later analysis identified candidate immune exposures from TCR beta sequences and from how often those sequences occurred across donors. In an earlier analysis of roughly 600 of the donors, high-throughput TCR beta sequencing was used to judge whether each TCR beta V gene segment behaved as functional or pseudogenic. Donor age, sex, ethnicity and CMV serostatus were compiled together with the repertoire data. A later genetic analysis took genome-wide SNP genotypes for about 55% of the 666 donors and used that subset as a discovery cohort. All discovery cohort repertoires had been generated using a single sequencing platform. Both class I and class II loci were covered by HLA typing, at four-digit resolution. Typing coverage differed by locus: A, B, C, DRB1 and DQB1 were typed in roughly 620-630 donors, DQA1 in 500 to 550, DPA1 in approximately 600, and DPB1 in approximately 450. A handful of DR-DQ haplotypes were handled as single units for association and clustering because linkage in the cohort was strong. Among 398 genotyped donors of the cohort, an average of approximately 230,000 unique TCR beta nucleotide sequences were sequenced per donor, 15% to 20% of them non-productive.

The method behind the library was the immunoSEQ multiplex PCR assay. The multiplex PCR relied on a mix of 60 forward primers for TCR Vbeta segments and 13 reverse primers for TCR Jbeta segments. The CDR3 region of rearranged TCR beta genes was amplified from genomic DNA by a multiplex PCR assay. The Illumina HiSeq System was used to sequence the amplified TCR beta libraries as 87-base-pair reads. Per the source publication's procedure: A later analysis counted approximately 74 million unique TCR beta chains across the approximately 700 repertoires, and around 9.9 million of these chains were shared by at least two donors. Raw reads were error-corrected and collapsed into unique sequences by a nearest-neighbor algorithm in which closely related sequences were merged to remove PCR and sequencing errors. V, D and J gene segments were assigned by aligning CDR3 sequences to IMGT reference sequences. For a sequence to be retained, at least a six-nucleotide match to both a V gene segment and a J gene segment was required. Rearrangements were called productive when the CDR3 lacked stop codons and stayed in frame with V and J; all others were non-productive. CDR3 was defined by IMGT convention, running from the second conserved V-encoded cysteine to the conserved J-encoded phenylalanine. The earlier analysis of a few hundred of the donors excluded any sequence lacking an unambiguous match to a single V gene segment. An earlier analysis of roughly 590 of the donors called V segments functional above 56.7% productive rearrangements and segregating when the between-donor standard deviation exceeded 5%. A statistical classification framework was built for diagnosing cytomegalovirus status from the catalog of TCR beta chain sequences. A later analysis assigned V and J genes by comparing TCR nucleotide sequences with IMGT/GENE-DB human TR gene sequences. Using the TCRdist pipeline, a later analysis assigned CDR3 sequences along with most-parsimonious VDJ recombination scenarios. In a later analysis, each TCR beta chain was defined by its CDR3 amino acid sequence together with its V-gene family, and reads lacking a unique V-gene family were excluded. A later analysis removed 500 to 600 highly shared, low-generation-probability nucleotide sequences to deal with suspected cross-contamination and a sequencing artifact. In a later analysis, a clonal expansion index was calculated for each public chain from normalized within-repertoire ranks of inferred template counts. Generation probabilities in a later analysis came from a VDJ recombination model fitted to out-of-frame rearrangements, and those results were checked against IGoR. A later analysis scored TCR-TCR, TCR-HLA and TCR-CMV co-occurrence with hypergeometric tests, applying a repertoire-size bias correction to TCR pairs. A later analysis estimated false discovery rates by permuting HLA or CMV assignments 20 times. A later analysis grouped co-occurring TCRs with DBSCAN, adding TCRdist sequence similarity when clustering within HLA-allele-positive subsets. Co-occurrence clustering excluded repertoires with fewer than 30,000 or more than 120,000 public chains, plus five with anomalous nucleotide sharing. TCRdb carries this immuneACCESS record with in-frame sequences only. Its versions omit some clonotypes, under half of them owing to an unresolved V gene in the studies checked, with the rest unexplained. That table supplies the V and J calls and clone size; D and trimming were determined from the DNA. Counted in this sample were about 250,000 clones; roughly 70% of them appeared once. 2% to 2.5% of the sample rests with the top ten.

General findings and caveats noted by the study authors: In an earlier analysis of approximately 590 of the donors, most TCR beta V segments were observed in productive rearrangements about 87% or about 30% of the time, broadly matching IMGT annotations. Immune exposure information for the cohort was limited to CMV serostatus. In a later genetic analysis, a missense DCLRE1C variant was associated with V-gene and J-gene trimming of TCR beta chains, and the association was replicated in an independent cohort. Roughly uniform sequencing depth across donors was assumed in presence/absence analyses, although this assumption may not hold. A total of 150 or so TCR beta chains were listed by the study as associated with cytomegalovirus. While some public TCRs were present in many individuals, most TCR sequences turned up only very rarely across donors. Because HLA typing was missing for some donors at each locus, association tests included only the typed subset. In a later analysis, most CMV-associated TCR beta chains were found to appear HLA-restricted, with HLA associations seemingly driven largely by CMV exposure. Compared with the roughly 600-donor mean, donors in an Asian-associated ancestry cluster had fewer N-insertions in productive TCRs, according to a later genetic analysis. In vitro tests confirmed that a few of the cytomegalovirus-associated TCR beta chains recognize cytomegalovirus antigens. According to a later analysis, parvovirus B19, influenza, CMV and Epstein-Barr virus appeared linked to several top co-occurrence clusters. Because the 87-base-pair reads could not distinguish some IMGT-functional V segments, including TRBV6-2 and TRBV6-3, those segments were excluded. According to the authors, the approach could potentially be generalized to other disease states and immunological phenotypes. Linkage disequilibrium might explain the correlated functional status among segregating V segments, but an unknown experimental factor could not be ruled out. The sequencing pipeline was judged likely to have produced a cluster of highly shared sequence variants as a technical artifact. A further reported finding was that TCR beta sequences accurately predicted the HLA-A and HLA-B alleles for most subjects in the first cohort. In this cohort, only TCR beta chains were sequenced, and detectable features were limited by the absence of alpha or paired-chain data. In a later analysis, HLA-associated TCR beta chains showed more clonal expansion and lower generation probabilities than non-associated chains that were equally common. In a later analysis, the rate of TCR association differed among HLA loci, with DRB1 alleles having the most associated TCRs and HLA-C alleles having the fewest. The classifier was reported to diagnose cytomegalovirus status with high specificity and sensitivity in both the original cohort and the validation cohort. When HLA alleles, especially DR and DQ, strongly co-occurred, attributing TCR associations to individual alleles was difficult. Because counts were too low, roughly 16 rarely observed V segments, including chromosome 9 orphons, were left out of the earlier analysis of some 640 of the donors. Specific HLA alleles were associated with some 15,000 TCR beta sequences at a false discovery rate of 0.05 in a later analysis.

The cohort was made up of around 720 healthy bone marrow donors. At the time of sampling, all cohort members were nominally healthy, though unrecorded immune exposures were likely present. The donor was CMV seronegative and was included in the group of a few hundred seronegative cohort members. A peripheral blood sample was provided by each donor, and peripheral blood mononuclear cells were used for TCR beta sequencing. Genomic DNA was extracted from the blood cell samples with the Qiagen DNeasy Blood Extraction Kit. Comment on this clone: Its specific antigen is unknown. Base qualities were left out, and no much larger clone turns up one base away.

From the cysteine up to the phenylalanine, the CDR3 has a length of 15 residues. Only the CDR3 part of the read is kept: 45 bases, read in frame from the first base. V is pared back by 1 base and J by 4 bases, with 10 bases lying between the germline termini. The germline V gene encodes CDR1 SGHTA and CDR2 FQGNSA. The chain is encoded by TRBV7-2 joined to TRBJ2-2; matching of 7 bases hints at TRBD2 as the D gene. What was sequenced was PBMCs. The sequence came from a female donor in good health and CMV-seronegative. The sequenced DNA is TGTGCCAGCAGCTTAGGGAGGGGGGGCACCGGGGAGCTGTTTTTT. Its protein is CASSLGRGGTGELFF. The CDR3, completed at both ends by the reference TRBV7-2 and TRBJ2-2 genes, gives the full variable domain GAGVSQSPSNKVTEKGKDVELRCDPISGHTALYWYRQSLGQGLEFLIYFQGNSAPDKSGLPSDRFSAERTGGSVSTLTIQRTQQEDSAVYLCASSLGRGGTGELFFGEGSRLTVL.